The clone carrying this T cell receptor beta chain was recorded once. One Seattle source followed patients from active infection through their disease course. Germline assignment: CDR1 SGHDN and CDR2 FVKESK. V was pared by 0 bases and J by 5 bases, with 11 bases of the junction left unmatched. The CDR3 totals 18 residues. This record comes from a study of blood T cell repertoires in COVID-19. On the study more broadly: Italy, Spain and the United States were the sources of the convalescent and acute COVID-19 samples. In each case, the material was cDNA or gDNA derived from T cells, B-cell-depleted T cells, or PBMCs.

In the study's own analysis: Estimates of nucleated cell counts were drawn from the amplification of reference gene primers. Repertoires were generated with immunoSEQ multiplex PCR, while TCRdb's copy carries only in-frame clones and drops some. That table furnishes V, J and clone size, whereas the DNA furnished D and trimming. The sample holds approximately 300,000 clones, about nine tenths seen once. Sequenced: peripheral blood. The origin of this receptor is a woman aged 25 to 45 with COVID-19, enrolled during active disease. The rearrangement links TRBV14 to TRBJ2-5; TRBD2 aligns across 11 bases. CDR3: CASSQERIAGGPAETQYF. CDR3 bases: TGTGCCAGCAGCCAAGAGAGGATAGCGGGAGGGCCGGCCGAGACCCAGTACTTC. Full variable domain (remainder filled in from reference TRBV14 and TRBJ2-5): EAGVTQFPSHSVIEKGQTVTLRCDPISGHDNLYWYRRVMGKEIKFLLHFVKESKQDESGMPNNRFLAERTGGTYSTLKVQPAELEDSGVYFCASSQERIAGGPAETQYFGPGTRLLVL.